This TCR beta chain was found in a study of blood T cell repertoires in COVID-19. At the level of the study: PBMCs, B-cell-depleted T cells, or T cells provided the cDNA or gDNA that made up the material.

This CDR3 region has 14 residues. Germline CDR1 SGDLS, CDR2 YYNGEE. V dropped 5 bases and J dropped 5; count of bases not matched to a gene: 4. Study processing details: Estimates of nucleated cell counts were drawn from the amplification of reference gene primers. Measured with immunoSEQ multiplex PCR; TCRdb has only the in-frame clones, and not every one. The V and J calls and the clone size are those of that table, but D and trimming were determined from the DNA. Of 200,000 to 250,000 clones listed, 70% to 85% were seen once; the top ten hold about 15%. Individuals aged about 18 to 89 years were recruited from about two dozen US areas.

The V and J genes are TRBV9 and TRBJ1-6, with TRBD1 matching 7 bases. This sequence originates from a middle-aged man who had recovered from COVID-19. The sample comprised PBMCs or T cells enriched from blood (not recorded which). This chain's CDR3 is CASSDGTDNSPLHF. In DNA, the CDR3 is TGTGCCAGCAGTGATGGGACAGATAATTCACCCCTCCACTTT.